These 28 T cell receptor beta chains originate from one sample sequenced in a study of identical twins. TCRdb reanalysed the 5' RACE reads using MiXCR and keeps one entry per CDR3 protein. The sample yields approximately 690,000 distinct CDR3 sequences, around 5.7% seen once. The sequenced material came from naive T cells sorted from blood. The source of these receptors is a man between 18 and 29 years old in good health.

The chain has TRBV7-9 and TRBJ2-5; 11 positions match TRBD1. There are 16 residues in the CDR3. CDR1 and CDR2 from the germline V gene are SEHNR and FQNEAQ (reference sequence). V lost 5 bases to trimming and J lost 4 bases; unmatched junction nucleotides: 9. CDR3 region: CASSAWTGGEGETQYF. CDR3 DNA sequence: TGTGCCAGCAGCGCCTGGACAGGGGGCGAGGGAGAGACCCAGTACTTC.

This clonotype has a count of ten or more. V is TRBV9 and J is TRBJ2-1; D is unresolved. V was cut by 0 bases and J by 9 bases, with 16 bases left in between. Per the germline V gene, CDR1 is SGDLS and CDR2 is YYNGEE. This CDR3 has 15 residues. CDR3 sequence (DNA): TGTGCCAGCAGCGTAGGAAGGGTGGGGTATCTTGAGCAGTTCTTC. Its protein product is CASSVGRVGYLEQFF. The full variable domain, completed using reference TRBV9 and TRBJ2-1, is DSGVTQTPKHLITATGQRVTLRCSPRSGDLSVYWYQQSLDQGLQFLIQYYNGEERAKGNILERFSAQQFPDLHSELNLSSLELGDSALYFCASSVGRVGYLEQFFGPGTRLTVL.

This clonotype was seen more than once but under ten times. The chain has TRBV6-5 and TRBJ2-1, with D possibly matching TRBD2 (5 bases). CDR1 is MNHEY, CDR2 SVGAGI, per germline. V was shortened by 2 bases and J by 8 bases, with 10 bases between the two germline ends. The CDR3 is made up of 13 amino acids. CDR3 coding DNA: TGTGCCAGCAGTTACATGATCGGGGATGAGCAGTTCTTC. It codes for CASSYMIGDEQFF.

With regard to this clonotype: The conserved closing phenylalanine or tryptophan is absent in this CDR3, likely reflecting a read error. It is unclear where the CDR3 begins or ends on the DNA, so no DNA is shown, and the CDR3 is as TCRdb lists it. The chain joins TRBV7-1 to TRBJ2-1; the DNA was not compared with TRBD1, the D call given in the table. TRBV7-1 is an ORF; its function is uncertain. Counting both end residues, the CDR3 totals 14 amino acids. CDR3 in amino acids: CASSPPGSYNEQFP.

This clonotype appeared many times. This chain uses TRBV29-1 with TRBJ2-7, with D unclear. CDR3 length: 12 amino acids. Germline V gene lookup returns CDR1 SQVTM and CDR2 ANQGSEA. CDR3 amino acids: CAGGFMGYEQYF. For the CDR3, the DNA is TGCGCAGGCGGATTTATGGGCTACGAGCAGTACTTC.

This clonotype occurred many times. The gene calls are TRBV6-1 and TRBJ2-7; D may be TRBD1 (6 bases). The CDR3 is made up of 14 amino acids. V lost 7 bases and J 2 bases, leaving 15 bases between the germline ends. Germline V gives CDR1 MNHNS, CDR2 SASEGT. CDR3 loop: CASTFQGTTYEQYF. The CDR3 DNA reads as TGTGCCAGCACCTTTCAGGGGACCACCTACGAGCAGTACTTC.

This clonotype has only a few counts. The chain combines TRBV5-1 with TRBJ2-5; D could derive from TRBD1 or TRBD2 (5 bases each). Trimming took 4 bases from V and 5 from J, leaving 15 bases between them. The germline V gene has CDR1 SGHRS and CDR2 YFSETQ. The CDR3 runs to 14 residues. This chain's CDR3 is CASSPIAGTETQYF. CDR3 coding DNA: TGCGCCAGCAGCCCCATCGCAGGGACCGAGACCCAGTACTTC.

V is TRBV14 and J is TRBJ2-2; D gene ambiguous. Per germline, CDR1 SGHDN and CDR2 FVKESK. V gave up 1 base and J gave up 1 base, with 10 bases separating them. This CDR3 has 16 residues. CDR3 sequence (DNA): TGTGCCAGCAGCCAAGCTAGTATCTGGAACACCGGGGAGCTGTTTTTT. As protein: CASSQASIWNTGELFF.

This clonotype has a count of ten or more. The rearrangement links TRBV12-3 or TRBV12-4 to TRBJ1-2, with D possibly being TRBD1 (6 bases). CDR3 length equals 13 residues. Trimming shortened V by 2 bases and J by 4 bases, and 8 bases separated the two germline ends. CDR3 nucleotides: TGTGCCAGCAGTTTAACAGGGACCTATGGCTACACCTTC. Amino acids: CASSLTGTYGYTF.

This clonotype was found many times. V gene TRBV10-1 combines with J gene TRBJ2-7, with TRBD1 matching 9 bases. The CDR3 runs 13 residues. Per the germline V gene, CDR1 is WNHNN and CDR2 is SYGVQD (reference sequence). With 10 bases clipped from V and 2 bases from J, the junction kept 6 bases outside the gene matches. Here the CDR3 reads CANPRDRAYEQYV. The CDR3 DNA is TGCGCCAACCCGAGGGACAGGGCCTACGAGCAGTACGTC.

Only a few counts were recorded for this clonotype. This chain uses TRBV3-1 with TRBJ2-1, with TRBD2 identical over 12 bases. With V trimmed by 4 bases and J by 7 bases, 8 bases remained unmatched. The CDR3 loop spans 16 amino acids. Germline V gene lookup returns CDR1 LGHDT and CDR2 YNNKEL (reference sequence). CDR3 bases: TGTGCCAGCAGCCCTTACGCTAGCGGGAGGGGTAATGAGCAGTTCTTC. Amino acids: CASSPYASGRGNEQFF.

The sample holds a few counts of this clonotype. The chain employs TRBV2 and TRBJ2-5; TRBD1 matches 8 bases. Germline CDR1 and CDR2: SNHLY and FYNNEI. Trimming cost V 4 bases and J 2 bases; bases outside gene matches: 6. The CDR3 totals 15 residues. The CDR3 coding sequence is TGTGCCAGCAGTGTCCCGGGACAGGCTCAAGAGACCCAGTACTTC. Protein: CASSVPGQAQETQYF.

This clonotype was seen a few times. The chain joins TRBV7-2 to TRBJ2-5; D uncertain. The CDR3 is made up of 13 amino acids. Trimming took 5 bases from V and 4 from J, leaving 11 bases between them. Germline V gives CDR1 SGHTA, CDR2 FQGNSA. DNA for the CDR3: TGTGCCAGCAGCAAGCAACCCGGAGAGACCCAGTACTTC. Protein sequence: CASSKQPGETQYF.

This sequence joins TRBV6-1 and TRBJ1-1; tentatively, D is TRBD1 (6 bases). The germline V gene encodes CDR1 MNHNS and CDR2 SASEGT. V was cut by 2 bases and J by 6 bases, with 13 bases left in between. This CDR3 region has 14 residues. The CDR3 bases are TGTGCCAGCAGTGAACCCACAGGGAGCCCTGAAGCTTTCTTT. This codes for CASSEPTGSPEAFF.

This chain uses TRBV11-2 with TRBJ2-6; 7 bases match TRBD1. With 8 bases clipped from V and 0 bases from J, the junction kept 13 bases outside the gene matches. The CDR3 has 18 residues. Germline CDR1 and CDR2: SGHAT and FQNNGV. This chain's CDR3 is CASGDRVWDVSGANVLTF. CDR3 sequence (DNA): TGTGCCAGCGGAGACAGGGTTTGGGACGTCTCTGGGGCCAACGTCCTGACTTTC.

V and J are TRBV12-3 or TRBV12-4 and TRBJ1-5, with TRBD1 identical over 8 bases. The J segment lost 7 bases and the V segment lost 6 bases, leaving 8 bases of the junction unmatched. This CDR3 spans 14 amino acids. The CDR3 bases are TGTGCCAGCAGCTCAGGGGGCATAGAACAGCCCCAGCATTTT. Translated, it gives CASSSGGIEQPQHF.

This clonotype was counted a few times. The chain uses TRBV30 and TRBJ1-6; D is uncertain. V lost 5 bases, J lost 7 bases, and 15 bases lay in between. The CDR3 runs to 14 residues. The germline V gene has CDR1 GTSNPN and CDR2 SVGIG (reference sequence). The CDR3 DNA follows: TGTGCCTGGGAGAGTGGGTCGGGGAATTCACCCCTCCACTTT. As protein: CAWESGSGNSPLHF.

This clonotype was detected many times. This chain links TRBV5-6 with TRBJ1-5; the D gene is possibly TRBD1 (6 bases). CDR3 length equals 14 residues. CDR1 and CDR2 from the germline V gene are SGHDT and YYEEEE. V was shortened by 2 bases and J by 3 bases, with 9 bases between the two germline ends. CDR3 sequence (DNA): TGTGCCAGCAGCTTCGCAGGGGTCAATCAGCCCCAGCATTTT. Its translation is CASSFAGVNQPQHF. The entire variable domain, with the rest obtained from reference TRBV5-6 and TRBJ1-5, is as follows: DAGVTQSPTHLIKTRGQQVTLRCSPKSGHDTVSWYQQALGQGPQFIFQYYEEEERQRGNFPDRFSGHQFPNYSSELNVNALLLGDSALYLCASSFAGVNQPQHFGDGTRLSIL.

This clonotype came up many times. This chain uses TRBV4-2 with TRBJ2-4; D is undetermined. Deletions cut 0 bases from V and 1 base from J, with 13 bases between. The CDR3 is made up of 17 amino acids. CDR1 is LGHNA, CDR2 YNFKEQ, per germline. CDR3 coding DNA: TGTGCCAGCAGCCAAGACGTCCTGCTCTCGGCCAAAAACATTCAGTACTTC. Its translation is CASSQDVLLSAKNIQYF.

This clonotype was detected ten times or more. The J gene is TRBJ1-6, the V gene TRBV4-2; D possibly corresponds to TRBD1 (5 bases). Trimming pared 0 bases from V and 7 bases from J, leaving 16 bases between. This CDR3 spans 17 amino acids. Looked up from germline, CDR1 is LGHNA and CDR2 is YNFKEQ. CDR3 region: CASSQDWDGAGNSPLHF. The CDR3 nucleotides read TGTGCCAGCAGCCAAGATTGGGACGGGGCGGGGAATTCACCCCTCCACTTT.

This clonotype was seen repeatedly, ten times or more. The CDR3 spells CSARGQGETISGNTIYF. The CDR3 region has the DNA TGCAGTGCTCGAGGACAGGGCGAAACTATCTCTGGAAACACCATATATTTT. The rearrangement joins TRBV20-1 to TRBJ1-3, with TRBD1 identical over 8 bases. The CDR3 loop spans 17 amino acids. The germline gives CDR1 DFQATT, CDR2 SNEGSKA (reference sequence). Trimming cost V 5 bases and J 0 bases; bases outside gene matches: 12.

This clonotype was seen only a few times. The rearrangement links TRBV6-5 to TRBJ2-7, with 12 bases aligning to TRBD1. V was pared by 3 bases and J by 2 bases, with 8 bases of the junction left unmatched. The germline V gene has CDR1 MNHEY and CDR2 SVGAGI. The CDR3 is 17 residues long. The CDR3 region is CASSYSIGTGGPYEQYF. The DNA of the CDR3 is TGTGCCAGCAGTTATTCGATCGGGACAGGGGGCCCCTACGAGCAGTACTTC.

This clonotype occurred many times. This CDR3 reads CASSQVGLSYNEQFF. CDR3 coding DNA: TGCGCCAGCAGCCAAGTGGGCCTGTCCTACAATGAGCAGTTCTTC. This rearrangement joins TRBV4-1 to TRBJ2-1; D unclear. The CDR3 covers 15 residues. V was cut by 1 base and J by 1 base, with 8 bases left in between. Germline CDR1 is MGHRA and CDR2 is YSYEKL.

This clonotype was detected only a few times. The chain has TRBV12-5 and TRBJ1-1; the D is unclear. Germline V gene data show CDR1 as LGHNT and CDR2 as FRNRAP. Trimming shortened V by 3 bases and J by 1 base, and 15 bases separated the two germline ends. The CDR3 sequence is 16 residues long. The CDR3 loop is CASGLGRPIGNTEAFF. The CDR3 DNA is TGTGCTAGTGGTTTAGGAAGACCCATAGGGAACACTGAAGCTTTCTTT.

The gene calls are TRBV27 and TRBJ2-7, with D perhaps TRBD2 (6 bases). V was pared by 3 bases and J by 7 bases, with 13 bases between. The V gene's germline CDR1 is MNHEY and CDR2 SMNVEV (reference sequence). The CDR3 length is 13 residues. For the CDR3, the DNA is TGTGCCAGCAGTTTTGGAGGGGTGGGGGAGCAGTACGTC. Encoded protein: CASSFGGVGEQYV.

V gene TRBV20-1 combines with J gene TRBJ2-1; D may be TRBD1 (5 bases). V was shortened by 6 bases and J by 6 bases, with 21 bases between the two germline ends. Germline V CDR1 and CDR2: DFQATT, SNEGSKA (reference sequence). This CDR3 has 15 amino acids. In nucleotides, the CDR3 is TGCAGTGCCAGTTCGGCCCTAGGGGCTTCCAATGAGCAGTTCTTC. Amino acids: CSASSALGASNEQFF.

Points on this clonotype: A clone one base away is much larger, so this may be a read error. V usage is TRBV10-3 and J usage is TRBJ2-2; 10 bases align to TRBD2. The CDR3 sequence is 19 residues long. Germline CDR1 ENHRY, CDR2 SYGVKD. The DNA for the CDR3 is TGTCCCATCATGATGTCCGGGACTAGCGAGAGAACGAACACCGGGGAGCTGTTTTTT. It specifies CPIMMSGTSERTNTGELFF.

This rearrangement joins TRBV19 to TRBJ2-2, with D possibly TRBD1 on 6 matching bases. The V gene's germline CDR1 is LNHDA and CDR2 SQIVND (reference sequence). The CDR3 length is 15 residues. The V end was cut by 1 base, the J end by 6 bases, with 12 bases between. CDR3 DNA: TGTGCCAGTAGTATAGCCCACAGGGTTTCCGGGGAGCTGTTTTTT. Translation gives CASSIAHRVSGELFF.